The table lists the clone carrying this TCR beta chain with many counts. The antigen is undetermined. The data derive from a study of CD8 T cells in ankylosing spondylitis. V trimming: 3 bases; J trimming: 3 bases; junction bases outside the gene matches: 4. Germline V gene data show CDR1 as SGHRS and CDR2 as YFSETQ. The CDR3 extends over 17 amino acids. Study-wide results and caveats: In reactive arthritis synovial fluid and blood, some motif variants had been reported before. Researchers reportedly found disease-linked clones significantly enriched in matched ankylosing spondylitis synovial fluid.

TCRdb itself ran the 5' RACE reads through MiXCR, one entry per CDR3 protein. The data show hundreds of thousands of distinct CDR3 sequences, less than 10% seen once. The genes are TRBV5-1 and TRBJ2-6, with TRBD2 matching over 12 bases. Sequenced sample: blood, either unsorted or a sorted T cell fraction (not recorded which). This clonotype was sampled from a male donor with ankylosing spondylitis or in good health (not recorded which). In nucleotides, the CDR3 is TGCGCCAGCAGCTGGACTAGCGGGATCGTTGGGGCCAACGTCCTGACTTTC. This sequence encodes CASSWTSGIVGANVLTF.